These T cell receptor beta chains were read from a single sample in a study of blood T cell repertoires in COVID-19. Only in-frame clones appear in the TCRdb table, and some are missing; sequencing was by immunoSEQ multiplex PCR. The sample yields around 380,000 clones, approximately 87% seen once. Material for sequencing was PBMCs or T cells enriched from blood (not recorded which). Receptor source: a young man who had recovered from COVID-19. Both conserved end residues are part of each CDR3. The order of the fields is CDR3 protein, CDR3 DNA, V gene, clone size, J gene, D gene. D genes are given only for firm matches. Some rows have no size entry. The others give once, few or many, or a class for an expanded clone.

CDR3 protein: CASSLWTGGAGELFF
CDR3 DNA: TGCGCCAGCAGCCTCTGGACAGGGGGGGCCGGGGAGCTGTTTTTT
V gene: TRBV5-1
clone size: -
J gene: TRBJ2-2
D gene: TRBD1

CDR3 protein: CASSRGRGENYGYTF
CDR3 DNA: TGTGCCAGCAGCCGAGGCAGGGGTGAAAACTATGGCTACACCTTC
V gene: TRBV6-5
clone size: -
J gene: TRBJ1-2
D gene: -

CDR3 protein: CASSLVSGGGPYNEQFF
CDR3 DNA: TGTGCCAGCAGCTTAGTCTCGGGCGGGGGGCCATACAATGAGCAGTTCTTC
V gene: TRBV7-6
clone size: -
J gene: TRBJ2-1
D gene: TRBD2

CDR3 protein: CASSRGPGQGTEAFF
CDR3 DNA: TGTGCCAGCAGTCGAGGTCCGGGACAGGGGACTGAAGCTTTCTTT
V gene: TRBV27
clone size: -
J gene: TRBJ1-1
D gene: TRBD1

CDR3 protein: CASSGLLANYGYTF
CDR3 DNA: TGTGCCAGCAGCGGGTTATTAGCTAACTATGGCTACACCTTC
V gene: TRBV6-5
clone size: -
J gene: TRBJ1-2
D gene: -

CDR3 protein: CASSLRLSNQPQHF
CDR3 DNA: TGTGCCAGCAGTTTGCGATTAAGCAATCAGCCCCAGCATTTT
V gene: TRBV28
clone size: many
J gene: TRBJ1-5
D gene: -

CDR3 protein: CASTGGRYGYTF
CDR3 DNA: TGTGCCAGCACCGGGGGGAGGTATGGCTACACCTTC
V gene: TRBV11-2
clone size: -
J gene: TRBJ1-2
D gene: -

CDR3 protein: CASSYPHGRTGDNTEAFF
CDR3 DNA: TGTGCCAGTAGTTACCCCCACGGCCGGACAGGGGACAACACTGAAGCTTTCTTT
V gene: TRBV19
clone size: -
J gene: TRBJ1-1
D gene: TRBD1

CDR3 protein: CASSGPRGLAQYF
CDR3 DNA: TGTGCCAGCAGCGGGCCCCGGGGACTAGCGCAGTATTTT
V gene: TRBV6-5
clone size: once
J gene: TRBJ2-3
D gene: TRBD2

CDR3 protein: CSAREGRVAFF
CDR3 DNA: TGCAGTGCTAGGGAGGGGAGGGTAGCTTTCTTT
V gene: TRBV20-1
clone size: -
J gene: TRBJ1-1
D gene: -

CDR3 protein: CASSPDRGGEAFF
CDR3 DNA: TGCGCCAGCAGCCCGGACAGGGGTGGGGAAGCTTTCTTT
V gene: TRBV5-1
clone size: -
J gene: TRBJ1-1
D gene: TRBD1